The 24 T cell receptor beta chains presented below share a single source sample, sequenced in a study of CD8 T cells in Susac syndrome. RNA totalling roughly 0.45 to 1 ug underwent reverse transcription with random hexamers. TCRdb independently ran MiXCR on the immunoSEQ multiplex PCR reads; one entry per CDR3 protein. Here the sample spans 150,000 to 190,000 distinct CDR3 sequences, less than 97% being singletons. The sequencing input was CD8+ T cells from PBMCs. The source is a human donor with multiple sclerosis.

V and J are TRBV4-1 and TRBJ2-1, with D tentatively TRBD1 (6 bases). Germline assignment: CDR1 MGHRA and CDR2 YSYEKL. Deletions cut 3 bases from V and 7 bases from J, with 10 bases between. This CDR3 comprises 13 residues. In DNA, the CDR3 is TGCGCCAGCAGCCAGGCACAGGGTAATGAGCAGTTCTTC. Translated, it gives CASSQAQGNEQFF.

This sequence joins TRBV12-3 or TRBV12-4 and TRBJ2-3, with D possibly TRBD1 on 7 matching bases. The ends were cut back, 3 bases at V and 6 bases at J, with 10 bases in the middle. This CDR3 has 13 residues. CDR3 amino acids: CASSFPGGDTQYF. The CDR3 DNA reads as TGTGCCAGCAGTTTCCCAGGGGGGGATACGCAGTATTTT.

The gene calls are TRBV27 and TRBJ1-2; D not resolved. Germline V CDR1 and CDR2: MNHEY, SMNVEV (reference sequence). CDR3 length: 16 amino acids. Trimming cost V 5 bases and J 4 bases, with 20 bases left between them. The CDR3 sequence is CASSENPRLTIYGYTF. DNA of the CDR3: TGTGCCAGCAGTGAAAACCCGAGGCTGACTATCTATGGCTACACCTTC.

This rearrangement joins TRBV5-6 to TRBJ2-5; weak D call: TRBD2 (7 bases). V was shortened by 5 bases and J by 1 base, with 12 bases between the two germline ends. This CDR3 has 14 residues. The V gene's germline CDR1 is SGHDT and CDR2 YYEEEE. CDR3 sequence (DNA): TGTGCCAGCAGATATGGGGGGGCCCAAGAGACCCAGTACTTC. Translated: CASRYGGAQETQYF.

This chain links TRBV4-1 with TRBJ2-3; D not resolved. The CDR3 runs to 15 residues. Trimming took off 4 bases at V and 0 bases at J, with 11 bases between the two ends. Germline assignment: CDR1 MGHRA and CDR2 YSYEKL. As DNA, the CDR3 is TGCGCCAGCAGCCCCCTGCACCTTAGCACAGATACGCAGTATTTT. This translates into CASSPLHLSTDTQYF.

The J gene is TRBJ2-7, the V gene TRBV27; D tentatively reads TRBD1 or TRBD2 (5 bases each). The V and J ends lost 5 bases and 3 bases respectively, with 20 bases between them. The CDR3 sequence is 16 residues long. Per the germline V gene, CDR1 is MNHEY and CDR2 is SMNVEV (reference sequence). CDR3 in DNA: TGTGCCAGCAGTCCCCTCCATACTCAGGGAGTCTACGAGCAGTACGTC. This sequence encodes CASSPLHTQGVYEQYV.

The gene calls are TRBV2 and TRBJ2-7; TRBD1 matches 7 bases. The CDR3 consists of 15 residues. Germline-derived CDR1 and CDR2 are SNHLY and FYNNEI. J gave up 1 base and V 1 base, and 4 bases lay outside the gene matches. DNA for the CDR3: TGTGCCAGCAGTGAAGTCCGACAGGGATCCTACGAGCAGTACTTC. It encodes CASSEVRQGSYEQYF.

The gene calls are TRBV29-1 and TRBJ2-3; no reliable D call. Trimming pared 0 bases from V and 6 bases from J, leaving 10 bases between. The CDR3 is 13 amino acids. Germline assignment: CDR1 SQVTM and CDR2 ANQGSEA. The CDR3 sequence: CSVEEGLGDTQYF. DNA for the CDR3: TGCAGCGTTGAAGAGGGCCTGGGGGATACGCAGTATTTT.

This clonotype was found a few times. The chain uses TRBV12-3 or TRBV12-4 and TRBJ2-1, with a tentative D call TRBD2 (5 bases). Trimming removed 1 base at V and 6 bases at J, with 7 bases between. This CDR3 contains 13 residues. CDR3 region: CASSLGTANEQFF. In DNA, the CDR3 is TGTGCCAGCAGTTTAGGGACTGCCAATGAGCAGTTCTTC.

The chain carries TRBV5-4 and TRBJ1-2; D may be TRBD1 (5 bases). Trimming took 5 bases from V and 6 from J, leaving 8 bases between them. The germline gives CDR1 SGHNT, CDR2 YYREEE (reference sequence). The CDR3 has 11 residues. CDR3 protein: CASSSGNGYTF. DNA for the CDR3: TGTGCCAGCAGTTCAGGGAATGGCTACACCTTC.

The V gene is TRBV9, the J gene TRBJ2-3, with 10 bases fitting TRBD1. The germline CDR1 and CDR2 sequences are SGDLS and YYNGEE. The CDR3 sequence is 15 residues long. V lost 3 bases to trimming and J lost 3 bases; unmatched junction nucleotides: 4. CDR3 protein: CASSGQGAGTDTQYF. The CDR3 coding sequence is TGTGCCAGCAGCGGACAGGGGGCAGGGACAGATACGCAGTATTTT.

The V call is TRBV20-1, the J call TRBJ2-1; 9 nucleotides align to TRBD2. The ends lost 1 base at V and 5 bases at J; junction bases unmatched: 9. This CDR3 region has 16 residues. Germline assignment: CDR1 DFQATT and CDR2 SNEGSKA (reference sequence). The CDR3 loop reads CSARAPIAGAHNEQFF. The DNA of the CDR3 is TGCAGTGCTAGAGCCCCTATAGCGGGGGCTCACAATGAGCAGTTCTTC.

The chain employs TRBV19 and TRBJ2-5; D gene uncertain. This CDR3 region has 12 residues. The germline CDR1 and CDR2 sequences are LNHDA and SQIVND (reference sequence). Deletions cut 3 bases from V and 4 bases from J, with 6 bases between. Here the CDR3 DNA reads TGTGCCAGTAGTATGCCGCCAGAGACCCAGTACTTC. The encoded protein is CASSMPPETQYF. The complete variable domain, with remaining parts taken from reference TRBV19 and TRBJ2-5, reads DGGITQSPKYLFRKEGQNVTLSCEQNLNHDAMYWYRQDPGQGLRLIYYSQIVNDFQKGDIAEGYSVSREKKESFPLTVTSAQKNPTAFYLCASSMPPETQYFGPGTRLLVL.

The CDR3 DNA reads TGTGCCAGCAGCGCAACAGGGGTCTATGGCTACACCTTC. It encodes CASSATGVYGYTF. The V and J genes are TRBV14 and TRBJ1-2; 7 bases are a match to TRBD1. Unmatched junction bases numbered 4, after V lost 5 bases and J lost 4 bases. Germline lookup yields CDR1 SGHDN and CDR2 FVKESK. The CDR3 is made up of 13 amino acids.

This chain connects TRBV20-1 to TRBJ2-1, with 8 bases that match TRBD2. Germline V gene sequence: CDR1 DFQATT, CDR2 SNEGSKA (reference sequence). The trim removed 6 bases at V and 2 bases at J, leaving 6 bases unmatched. The CDR3 length is 14 residues. CDR3 protein: CSAKSGGTYNEQFF. As DNA, the CDR3 is TGCAGTGCCAAGTCGGGGGGGACCTACAATGAGCAGTTCTTC.

CDR3 residues: CASSLSAGGYNEQFF. CDR3 nucleotides: TGTGCCAGCAGTTTAAGTGCAGGGGGTTACAATGAGCAGTTCTTC. J is TRBJ2-1 and V is TRBV27; 7 nucleotides agree with TRBD1. The V gene's germline CDR1 is MNHEY and CDR2 SMNVEV (reference sequence). Unmatched junction bases numbered 5, after V lost 2 bases and J lost 4 bases. The CDR3 contains 15 residues.

The rearrangement joins TRBV20-1 to TRBJ2-5, with D perhaps TRBD1 or TRBD2 (5 bases each). The ends were cut back, 4 bases at V and 5 bases at J, with 14 bases in the middle. The CDR3 sequence is 13 residues long. Germline CDR1 reads DFQATT; CDR2 reads SNEGSKA (reference sequence). CDR3: CSAKNWDGETQYF. DNA for the CDR3: TGCAGTGCTAAGAACTGGGACGGGGAGACCCAGTACTTC.

The V and J genes are TRBV27 and TRBJ2-1, with D possibly TRBD2 on 5 matching bases. The CDR3 runs 14 residues. Germline V gene lookup returns CDR1 MNHEY and CDR2 SMNVEV (reference sequence). V was trimmed by 3 bases and J by 5 bases, leaving 11 bases between them. The CDR3 reads CASSLGAFDNEQFF. DNA of the CDR3: TGTGCCAGCAGTTTGGGAGCGTTCGACAATGAGCAGTTCTTC.

This chain uses TRBV9 with TRBJ1-2; no clear D gene. CDR3 length: 13 amino acids. The V end lost 3 bases, the J end lost 5 bases, and 11 bases lay between the germline ends. In germline, CDR1 is SGDLS, CDR2 YYNGEE. CDR3 sequence reads: CASSEGTRYGYTF. CDR3 DNA sequence: TGTGCCAGCAGCGAGGGCACCAGATATGGCTACACCTTC.

This chain connects TRBV30 to TRBJ1-2; the D gene is possibly TRBD1 (6 bases). The CDR3 loop spans 11 amino acids. V was pared by 4 bases and J by 12 bases, with 15 bases between. CDR1 and CDR2 (germline): GTSNPN, SVGIG (reference sequence). CDR3 bases: TGTGCCTGGATCGAGGGGGGGAAGCACACCTTC. This codes for CAWIEGGKHTF.

The rearrangement links TRBV6-1 to TRBJ2-7; the D gene is possibly TRBD2 (6 bases). This CDR3 contains 13 residues. With 3 bases removed from V and 4 bases from J, the gap between germline ends came to 10 bases. From germline, CDR1 is MNHNS and CDR2 SASEGT. The CDR3 coding sequence is TGTGCCAGCAGTGAGAGAGGAGGGTACGAGCAGTACGTC. It specifies CASSERGGYEQYV.

The genes are TRBV20-1 and TRBJ2-5; unclear D gene. Trimming cost V 5 bases and J 2 bases, with 9 bases left between them. CDR3 length equals 12 residues. Germline CDR1 DFQATT, CDR2 SNEGSKA (reference sequence). The CDR3 sequence is CSAPSRQETQYF. As DNA, the CDR3 is TGCAGTGCTCCCTCCCGTCAAGAGACCCAGTACTTC.

The chain uses TRBV29-1 and TRBJ2-3, with 9 bases identical to TRBD2. Germline CDR1 reads SQVTM; CDR2 reads ANQGSEA. The CDR3 has 16 amino acids. The V and J ends lost 0 bases and 0 bases, in that order; junction bases with no gene match: 4. The CDR3 is CSVEDLAGPSTDTQYF. As DNA, the CDR3 is TGCAGCGTTGAAGATCTAGCGGGGCCCAGCACAGATACGCAGTATTTT.

The chain joins TRBV27 to TRBJ2-1; D is possibly TRBD1 or TRBD2 (5 bases each). This CDR3 is built from 16 residues. Germline CDR1 reads MNHEY; CDR2 reads SMNVEV (reference sequence). The ends were cut back, 0 bases at V and 1 base at J, with 10 bases in the middle. The CDR3 reads CASSLSFGGSYNEQFF. The CDR3 nucleotides read TGTGCCAGCAGTTTATCGTTTGGGGGATCCTACAATGAGCAGTTCTTC.